This T cell receptor beta chain was documented in a study of neurological immune-mediated disorders. TCRdb re-called the 5' RACE reads with MiXCR, one entry per CDR3 protein. The profile covers about 45,000 distinct CDR3 sequences, with approximately 13% appearing a single time and roughly an eighth taken by the ten largest. The time point denotes: longitudinal time-point 3. The CDR3 totals 13 residues. Germline V gene sequence: CDR1 SNHLY, CDR2 FYNNEI. Unmatched junction bases numbered 5, after V lost 3 bases and J lost 9 bases. This clonotype was recorded at least ten times. This TCR was recovered from a man aged 25-45 years in good health. Sequencing was done on a sample of PBMCs. The chain has TRBV2 and TRBJ2-3, with 8 bases fitting TRBD1. CDR3 nucleotides: TGTGCCAGCAGTGACAACAGGGGGGACACGCAGTATTTT. Its protein is CASSDNRGDTQYF. The full variable domain, rest sourced from reference TRBV2 and TRBJ2-3, is EPEVTQTPSHQVTQMGQEVILRCVPISNHLYFYWYRQILGQKVEFLVSFYNNEISEKSEIFDDQFSVERPDGSNFTLKIRSTKLEDSAMYFCASSDNRGDTQYFGPGTRLTVL.